This T cell receptor beta chain was captured in a study of T cells in Graves' hyperthyroidism and ophthalmopathy. Study information: Any treatment followed the collection of peripheral blood at initial diagnosis.

The length of the CDR3 is 15 residues. V was pared by 3 bases and J by 4 bases, with 3 bases of the junction left unmatched. Germline CDR1 reads SGHTA; CDR2 reads FQGTGA. Researchers took RNA transcripts and amplified the TCR beta CDR3 regions from them. TCR CDR3 regions were first amplified by RT-PCR with HTBI primers. One entry per CDR3 protein results from TCRdb running MiXCR on the multiplex PCR reads. The sample has nearly 250,000 distinct CDR3 sequences; about a sixth are singletons. To note about this clonotype: A much larger clone lies a single base off, so this may be a read error.

Each diagnosis drew on symptoms, thyroxine, TRAb, thyroid ultrasound and orbital computed tomography findings. The TCR originated in a young woman with Graves' ophthalmopathy. The chain carries TRBV7-3 and TRBJ2-3; 11 bases line up with TRBD2. The specimen sequenced was blood. The CDR3 DNA reads as TGTGCCAGCAGCTTGACTAGCGGGAATGCAGATACGCAGTATTTT. Translating it yields CASSLTSGNADTQYF.